These 25 T cell receptor beta chains originate from one sample sequenced in a study of cytomegalovirus exposure and HLA in healthy donors. Amplification used 60 Vbeta primers and 13 Jbeta primers. Profiled with immunoSEQ multiplex PCR; TCRdb holds only in-frame clones, not every one. Seen here are nearly 110,000 clones, around 70% observed once, and the top ten hold 0.79%. Sample: PBMCs. These receptors were obtained from a boy aged 5-17 years in good health and CMV-seronegative.

The chain is built from TRBV14 and TRBJ1-4; D is uncertain. Trimming shortened V by 3 bases and J by 8 bases, and 10 bases separated the two germline ends. Germline assignment: CDR1 SGHDN and CDR2 FVKESK. This CDR3 has 13 residues. This chain's CDR3 is CASSHRRREKLFF. DNA for the CDR3: TGTGCCAGCAGCCATCGTAGGAGGGAAAAACTGTTTTTT.

The chain carries TRBV28 and TRBJ1-5, with D possibly TRBD1 on 5 matching bases. The CDR3 is 13 amino acids. Trimming removed 3 bases at V and 6 bases at J, with 9 bases between. Germline V lookup: CDR1 MDHEN, CDR2 SYDVKM. CDR3: CASSFLGGQPQHF. The CDR3 coding sequence is TGTGCCAGCAGTTTCCTGGGGGGTCAGCCCCAGCATTTT.

The V gene is TRBV7-9, the J gene TRBJ2-5; D possibly corresponds to TRBD2 (5 bases). V was cut by 3 bases and J by 3 bases, with 11 bases left in between. Germline CDR1 and CDR2: SEHNR and FQNEAQ (reference sequence). The CDR3 covers 14 residues. The CDR3 DNA reads as TGTGCCAGCAGCTTCCGGGAATTAGAAGAGACCCAGTACTTC. Its translation: CASSFRELEETQYF.

About this clone itself: At one end the junction does not follow the germline gene, possibly because of a read error. Other nucleotide sequences from this sample produce the same CDR3. This chain connects TRBV15 to TRBJ1-3; weak D call: TRBD1 (6 bases). The length of the CDR3 is 14 residues. Germline V lookup: CDR1 LNHNV, CDR2 YYDKDF (reference sequence). The CDR3 DNA follows: TGCGCCACCAGCAGAGTAGACAGGGGAAACACCATATATTTT. Its translation is CATSRVDRGNTIYF.

The chain joins TRBV29-1 to TRBJ1-1; TRBD1 aligns across 11 bases. Germline values: CDR1 SQVTM, CDR2 ANQGSEA. The CDR3 contains 13 residues. V lost 7 bases to trimming and J lost 4 bases; unmatched junction nucleotides: 5. CDR3 coding DNA: TGCAGCGCCACGGGACAGGGGGGCACTGAAGCTTTCTTT. Protein product: CSATGQGGTEAFF.

The chain couples TRBV5-4 to TRBJ1-1, with D maybe TRBD1 (6 bases). Per germline, CDR1 SGHNT and CDR2 YYREEE (reference sequence). This CDR3 is 14 amino acids long. V lost 5 bases, J lost 0 bases, and 11 bases lay in between. CDR3 sequence (DNA): TGTGCCAGCAGTCGTGGACAGTTGAACACTGAAGCTTTCTTT. This gives the protein CASSRGQLNTEAFF.

V gene TRBV29-1 combines with J gene TRBJ1-1; no clear D gene. With 4 bases removed from V and 2 bases from J, the gap between germline ends came to 14 bases. This CDR3 has 14 residues. The V gene's germline CDR1 is SQVTM and CDR2 ANQGSEA. CDR3 sequence (DNA): TGCAGCGTTGTTATCCGGGGAGCCAACACTGAAGCTTTCTTT. Its translation: CSVVIRGANTEAFF.

Only a few counts were recorded for this clone. The J gene is TRBJ2-2, the V gene TRBV28; D might be TRBD2 (5 bases). The CDR3 runs 17 residues. Germline CDR1 and CDR2: MDHEN and SYDVKM. V was cut by 1 base and J by 4 bases, with 16 bases left in between. CDR3 sequence (DNA): TGTGCCAGCAGTTTATTGTCCCCGGGATGGGGCACCGGGGAGCTGTTTTTT. It codes for CASSLLSPGWGTGELFF.

This sequence joins TRBV25-1 and TRBJ2-3; TRBD2 aligns across 7 bases. The J segment lost 6 bases and the V segment lost 1 base, leaving 10 bases of the junction unmatched. The CDR3 covers 16 residues. The germline gives CDR1 MGHDK, CDR2 SYGVNS. DNA for the CDR3: TGTGCCAGCAGTGAATTTGTGGGAGGGCTCGTGGATACGCAGTATTTT. Residues: CASSEFVGGLVDTQYF.

The chain recombines TRBV2 with TRBJ1-1; no firm D call. The CDR3 runs to 14 residues. Per the germline V gene, CDR1 is SNHLY and CDR2 is FYNNEI. V gave up 6 bases and J gave up 4 bases, with 15 bases separating them. This CDR3 is CASSEGLGSTEAFF. The CDR3 bases are TGTGCCAGCAGCGAGGGTTTAGGTAGCACTGAAGCTTTCTTT.

The rearrangement joins TRBV5-1 to TRBJ1-1, with D tentatively TRBD1 (5 bases). The CDR3 covers 14 residues. Trimming took off 0 bases at V and 3 bases at J, with 9 bases between the two ends. Germline CDR1 is SGHRS and CDR2 is YFSETQ. CDR3 in amino acids: CASSLEGRDTEAFF. In DNA form, the CDR3 reads TGCGCCAGCAGCTTGGAAGGCAGGGACACTGAAGCTTTCTTT.

The rearrangement joins TRBV28 to TRBJ2-7; 11 nucleotides agree with TRBD2. The CDR3 length is 14 residues. The ends lost 5 bases at V and 5 bases at J; junction bases unmatched: 5. CDR1 is MDHEN and CDR2 is SYDVKM in the germline V gene. For the CDR3, the DNA is TGTGCCAGCAGTAAAACTAGCGGGAGAAACGAGCAGTACTTC. Encoded protein: CASSKTSGRNEQYF.

The J gene is TRBJ1-1, the V gene TRBV6-1, with TRBD1 as a possible D gene (6 bases). The CDR3 has 15 residues. The V end was cut by 6 bases, the J end by 6 bases, with 20 bases between. The germline CDR1 and CDR2 sequences are MNHNS and SASEGT. The CDR3 region is CASRIGQSWDSEAFF. The CDR3 DNA sequence: TGTGCCAGCAGAATCGGACAGTCGTGGGATTCTGAAGCTTTCTTT.

The chain carries TRBV2 and TRBJ1-1, with a possible D match to TRBD1 (5 bases). Between the trimmed V and J ends, which lost 9 bases and 0 bases, there was a span of 11 bases. Germline CDR1 SNHLY, CDR2 FYNNEI. This CDR3 comprises 13 residues. The CDR3 spells CARSTDMNTEAFF. The DNA for the CDR3 is TGTGCCAGGTCGACAGACATGAACACTGAAGCTTTCTTT.

This clone was counted only a few times. The J gene is TRBJ2-3, the V gene TRBV28; the D is unclear. Trimming removed 7 bases from V and 2 bases from J, with 16 bases in between. Germline V gene lookup returns CDR1 MDHEN and CDR2 SYDVKM. CDR3 length: 15 amino acids. The CDR3 spells CASTLRLPNTDTQYF. The CDR3 DNA is TGTGCCAGCACACTTCGCCTCCCGAACACAGATACGCAGTATTTT.

This sequence joins TRBV5-4 and TRBJ2-5, with TRBD1 matching 8 bases. In germline, CDR1 is SGHNT, CDR2 YYREEE (reference sequence). The CDR3 consists of 15 residues. V shed 6 bases, J shed 1 base, and the junction held 8 bases outside the gene matches. The DNA of the CDR3 is TGTGCCAGCACCTTCGGGACAGGCACCCAAGAGACCCAGTACTTC. It yields the protein CASTFGTGTQETQYF.

This clone was seen once. V usage is TRBV2 and J usage is TRBJ2-2, with 10 bases aligning to TRBD2. The V gene end was trimmed by 6 bases and the J gene end by 5 bases; junction bases not matched to a gene: 6. Germline CDR1 and CDR2: SNHLY and FYNNEI. This CDR3 comprises 15 residues. The CDR3 reads CASRTSGIFTGELFF. In DNA form, the CDR3 reads TGTGCCAGCAGAACTAGCGGGATCTTTACCGGGGAGCTGTTTTTT.

CDR3 amino acids: CASSFLLDSSDSYEQYF. CDR3 in DNA: TGTGCCAGCAGTTTTCTCCTTGACTCTAGCGACTCCTACGAGCAGTACTTC. This chain connects TRBV28 to TRBJ2-7; possible D gene TRBD2, 6 bases. Trimming left V 3 bases short and J 0 bases short, with 18 bases between. CDR3 length: 17 residues. The germline V gene encodes CDR1 MDHEN and CDR2 SYDVKM.

The CDR3 region is CASSPITGLNQPQHF. CDR3 DNA sequence: TGCGCCAGCAGCCCGATCACAGGGCTCAATCAGCCCCAGCATTTT. The rearrangement joins TRBV4-1 to TRBJ1-5, with D perhaps TRBD1 (6 bases). The V gene lost 4 bases and the J gene lost 3 bases, with 13 bases spanning the gap. Germline assignment: CDR1 MGHRA and CDR2 YSYEKL. CDR3 length equals 15 residues.

This clone was observed a handful of times. This sequence joins TRBV7-9 and TRBJ1-2; D is possibly TRBD1 (5 bases). The CDR3 has 13 amino acids. The germline V gene has CDR1 SEHNR and CDR2 FQNEAQ (reference sequence). The germline V and J ends were trimmed by 5 bases and 1 base, with 8 bases remaining between them. The DNA for the CDR3 is TGTGCCAGCAGCACGACAGTTAACTATGGCTACACCTTC. Protein: CASSTTVNYGYTF.

This chain joins TRBV27 and TRBJ1-4; possible D gene TRBD1, 5 bases. Germline V lookup: CDR1 MNHEY, CDR2 SMNVEV (reference sequence). The ends were cut back, 5 bases at V and 5 bases at J, with 15 bases in the middle. This CDR3 has 15 residues. The CDR3 region has the DNA TGTGCCAGCAGTCCCCGGGGGTTCGGGAATGAAAAACTGTTTTTT. Its protein product is CASSPRGFGNEKLFF.

The rearrangement joins TRBV28 to TRBJ2-7; 8 bases align to TRBD1. This CDR3 contains 16 residues. V shed 4 bases and J 0 bases; nucleotides not matched to a gene: 8. Germline V lookup: CDR1 MDHEN, CDR2 SYDVKM. CDR3 protein: CASSSTGTGLSYEQYF. The CDR3 DNA is TGTGCCAGCAGTTCAACCGGGACAGGTCTCTCCTACGAGCAGTACTTC.

The V gene is TRBV19, the J gene TRBJ1-1; D perhaps matches TRBD1 (6 bases). Germline V gene data show CDR1 as LNHDA and CDR2 as SQIVND (reference sequence). Trimming cost V 6 bases and J 5 bases, with 13 bases left between them. The CDR3 totals 13 residues. CDR3 residues: CASRPGRGTEAFF. CDR3 bases: TGTGCCAGTAGGCCGGGAAGGGGGACTGAAGCTTTCTTT.

In this sample, this clone turned up a few times. The rearrangement links TRBV5-1 to TRBJ1-1; D not certain. The germline V gene has CDR1 SGHRS and CDR2 YFSETQ. This CDR3 is 13 amino acids long. The V end was cut by 0 bases, the J end by 8 bases, with 11 bases between. CDR3 nucleotide sequence: TGCGCCAGCAGCTTGGGGAGGAATGGAGAAGCTTTCTTT. The encoded protein is CASSLGRNGEAFF.

This clone occurred a few times. The chain is built from TRBV28 and TRBJ1-1; perhaps TRBD1 as D (5 bases). V lost 5 bases, J lost 4 bases, and 17 bases lay in between. The CDR3 is 15 residues long. Per germline, CDR1 MDHEN and CDR2 SYDVKM. This chain's CDR3 is CASSPQGPGVTEAFF. CDR3 coding DNA: TGTGCCAGCAGTCCCCAGGGCCCGGGGGTCACTGAAGCTTTCTTT.